This T cell receptor (beta chain) was recovered during a study of cytomegalovirus exposure and HLA in healthy donors. Study-level points and caveats: What TCR beta sequences reportedly achieved was accurate prediction of HLA-A and HLA-B alleles in most subjects. Other equally common chains were less clonally expanded than HLA-associated TCR beta chains, a later analysis showed.

When sampled, the donors appeared nominally healthy, though they likely had unrecorded immune exposures. Germline values: CDR1 SGHTA, CDR2 FQGNSA. The CDR3 consists of 14 residues. Trimming left V 2 bases short and J 7 bases short, with 11 bases between. It was with 60 Vbeta and 13 Jbeta primers that the PCR ran. Sequencing was performed with immunoSEQ multiplex PCR; in TCRdb, only in-frame clones are kept and a portion is missing. The profile shows 200,000 or so clones, approximately 80% of them singletons. On this clone: What it binds is unknown.

V is TRBV7-2 and J is TRBJ2-2, with a tentative D call TRBD1 (6 bases). Sequencing input: PBMCs. The TCR originated in a boy between 2 and 10 years old in good health and CMV-seronegative. The CDR3 region is CASSLMGAGGELFF. The CDR3 region has the DNA TGTGCCAGCAGCTTAATGGGGGCTGGCGGGGAGCTGTTTTTT.